These 23 T cell receptor beta chains were all obtained from the same sample, sequenced in a study of blood T cells in healthy people across ages. Combining a sample-barcoded 5' primer with a J-beta primer mix, a second PCR ran for roughly 6 to 12 cycles. TCRdb used MiXCR to reprocess the 5' RACE reads, holding one entry per CDR3 protein. The data show over a million distinct CDR3 sequences, around 40% seen once. The source material was blood. The receptors were gathered from a woman younger than 30 in good health.

The sample holds a few counts of this clonotype. The V call is TRBV12-3 or TRBV12-4, the J call TRBJ2-3, with 9 bases matching TRBD1. This CDR3 comprises 15 residues. V shed 7 bases, J shed 3 bases, and the junction held 8 bases outside the gene matches. DNA for the CDR3: TGTGCCAGCAATTACGGGGACAGGGTGACAGATACGCAGTATTTT. It yields the protein CASNYGDRVTDTQYF.

This clonotype has a handful of counts. The V and J genes are TRBV5-1 and TRBJ2-1; TRBD2 matches 8 bases. Germline V gene lookup returns CDR1 SGHRS and CDR2 YFSETQ. The trim removed 5 bases at V and 5 bases at J, leaving 6 bases unmatched. The CDR3 covers 14 residues. The CDR3 region is CASRVLAGDNEQFF. The DNA of the CDR3 is TGCGCCAGCAGGGTTCTAGCGGGCGACAATGAGCAGTTCTTC.

The chain combines TRBV6-5 with TRBJ1-6, with a weak D call TRBD1 (6 bases). Germline V CDR1 and CDR2: MNHEY, SVGAGI. V was pared by 8 bases and J by 7 bases, with 15 bases between. This CDR3 has 14 amino acids. CDR3 amino acids: CASAPRGVNSPLHF. CDR3 sequence (DNA): TGTGCCAGCGCCCCAAGGGGGGTAAATTCACCCCTCCACTTT.

In its sample, this clonotype was seen a few times. The V and J genes are TRBV24-1 and TRBJ2-1; TRBD1 matches 10 bases. Germline V lookup: CDR1 KGHDR, CDR2 SFDVKD. V shed 3 bases, J shed 5 bases, and the junction held 3 bases outside the gene matches. CDR3 length equals 15 residues. Here the CDR3 DNA reads TGTGCCACCAGTGATCCCGGGACAGGGGACAATGAGCAGTTCTTC. This encodes CATSDPGTGDNEQFF.

To note about this clonotype: This may come from a read error, since a much larger clone is one base off. V is TRBV5-1 and J is TRBJ2-1; the match to TRBD2 covers 7 bases. Losses at the gene ends were 0 bases for V and 13 bases for J; bases not matched to a gene: 13. The length of the CDR3 is 15 residues. The germline V gene has CDR1 SGHRS and CDR2 YFSETQ. In DNA form, the CDR3 reads TGCGCCAGCAGCTTGGGGAGCGGGGATGTCGAGACCCAGTTCTTC. Translation gives CASSLGSGDVETQFF.

This clonotype was found a few times. The rearrangement links TRBV4-1 to TRBJ1-2; D remains unclear. Germline values: CDR1 MGHRA, CDR2 YSYEKL. The CDR3 runs 16 residues. V was pared by 0 bases and J by 2 bases, with 13 bases between. The CDR3 loop reads CASSQDKSTKNYGYTF. CDR3 in DNA: TGCGCCAGCAGCCAAGATAAAAGTACCAAAAACTATGGCTACACCTTC.

The sample holds a few counts of this clonotype. The rearrangement joins TRBV12-3 or TRBV12-4 to TRBJ1-1; D might be TRBD1 (5 bases). The CDR3 is 16 residues long. V lost 4 bases and J 1 base, leaving 16 bases between the germline ends. The CDR3 protein is CASSSPGPWENTEAFF. The CDR3 coding sequence is TGTGCCAGCAGTTCACCGGGGCCCTGGGAGAACACTGAAGCTTTCTTT.

This clonotype was recorded only once. The chain couples TRBV3-1 to TRBJ2-7; TRBD1 might be the D (5 bases). The CDR3 has 16 residues. V dropped 0 bases and J dropped 7 bases, with 19 bases sitting between them. Germline V gives CDR1 LGHDT, CDR2 YNNKEL (reference sequence). CDR3 in amino acids: CASSQDRDPLAREQYF. The CDR3 nucleotides are TGTGCCAGCAGCCAAGACAGGGATCCCCTTGCTAGGGAGCAGTACTTC.

A word on this clonotype: A much larger clone differs by one base, so this may be a read error. This sequence joins TRBV27 and TRBJ2-3; the D is unclear. Trimming cost V 6 bases and J 0 bases, with 7 bases left between them. This CDR3 is 13 amino acids long. Per the germline V gene, CDR1 is MNHEY and CDR2 is SMNVEV (reference sequence). CDR3 nucleotide sequence: TGTGCCAGCAGGTTCCAGAGCACAGATACGCAGTATTTT. This translates into CASRFQSTDTQYF.

This chain joins TRBV5-1 and TRBJ2-3; 14 bases line up with TRBD2. Looked up from germline, CDR1 is SGHRS and CDR2 is YFSETQ. The CDR3 has 17 amino acids. J was trimmed by 0 bases and V by 2 bases; bases with no gene match: 2. CDR3 DNA: TGCGCCAGCAGCTTCGGGACTAGCGGGAGTAGCACAGATACGCAGTATTTT. Protein: CASSFGTSGSSTDTQYF.

J is TRBJ2-3 and V is TRBV24-1, with D tentatively TRBD1 or TRBD2 (6 bases each). Trimming took off 2 bases at V and 2 bases at J, with 13 bases between the two ends. This CDR3 comprises 16 residues. Germline assignment: CDR1 KGHDR and CDR2 SFDVKD. CDR3 loop: CATSDSDGGLTDTQYF. The CDR3 region has the DNA TGTGCCACCAGTGATTCGGACGGGGGCCTCACAGATACGCAGTATTTT.

The chain combines TRBV24-1 with TRBJ2-1; TRBD2 agrees at 7 bases. The J call is in doubt because the DNA end fits TRBJ2-7 better. This CDR3 is 14 amino acids long. From germline, CDR1 is KGHDR and CDR2 SFDVKD. The CDR3 sequence is CATSRGGDYNEQYF. The CDR3 coding sequence is TGTGCCACCAGTCGTGGGGGGGACTACAATGAGCAGTACTTC.

The chain links TRBV12-3 or TRBV12-4 to TRBJ1-6; D remains unclear. The CDR3 is 15 amino acids. With 4 bases removed from V and 7 bases from J, the gap between germline ends came to 14 bases. CDR3 in amino acids: CASSSGEFGNSPLHF. The CDR3 bases are TGTGCCAGCAGTTCCGGGGAGTTCGGGAATTCACCCCTCCACTTT.

The rearrangement joins TRBV6-1 to TRBJ2-5; 8 positions match TRBD1. The J call is in doubt because the DNA end fits TRBJ2-7 better. From germline, CDR1 is MNHNS and CDR2 SASEGT. This CDR3 is 15 amino acids long. This chain's CDR3 is CASSEPGGNRDEQYF. CDR3 in DNA: TGTGCCAGCAGTGAACCAGGGGGCAATCGGGACGAGCAGTACTTC.

The V gene is TRBV4-3, the J gene TRBJ2-7, with D possibly being TRBD1 or TRBD2 (6 bases each). V shed 0 bases and J shed 9 bases, with 12 bases lying between them. Per the germline V gene, CDR1 is LGHNA and CDR2 is YSLEER. This CDR3 is 13 amino acids long. CDR3 loop: CASSQDIGGRQYF. CDR3 bases: TGCGCCAGCAGCCAAGATATAGGGGGGCGGCAGTACTTC.

This clonotype was observed a few times. The chain combines TRBV20-1 with TRBJ2-3; unclear D gene. This CDR3 region has 11 residues. The ends were cut back, 5 bases at V and 8 bases at J, with 11 bases in the middle. Germline values: CDR1 DFQATT, CDR2 SNEGSKA (reference sequence). The CDR3 here is CSASPFGTQYF. The CDR3 DNA reads TGCAGTGCTTCCCCTTTTGGTACGCAGTATTTT.

This rearrangement joins TRBV6-5 to TRBJ2-4, with D tentatively TRBD1 (6 bases). This CDR3 has 13 residues. Trimming removed 2 bases from V and 4 bases from J, with 6 bases in between. CDR1 MNHEY and CDR2 SVGAGI come from the germline V gene. CDR3 sequence reads: CASSYDRKNIQYF. For the CDR3, the DNA is TGTGCCAGCAGTTACGACAGGAAAAACATTCAGTACTTC.

This clonotype was found a few times. The gene calls are TRBV6-5 and TRBJ1-4; D is uncertain. This CDR3 has 16 amino acids. The V end lost 6 bases, the J end lost 2 bases, and 16 bases lay between the germline ends. The germline CDR1 and CDR2 sequences are MNHEY and SVGAGI. CDR3 sequence (DNA): TGTGCCAGCAGATTAACTGGAGCTGCGACTAATGAAAAACTGTTTTTT. Its translation: CASRLTGAATNEKLFF.

This clonotype was seen a few times. The rearrangement uses TRBV25-1 and TRBJ2-7, with D unclear. Germline CDR1 MGHDK, CDR2 SYGVNS. This CDR3 spans 13 amino acids. Trimming pared 3 bases from V and 1 base from J, leaving 7 bases between. As DNA, the CDR3 is TGTGCCAGCAGTGATCAGTTTTCCTACGAGCAGTACTTC. This encodes CASSDQFSYEQYF.

A single count supports this clonotype. The gene calls are TRBV9 and TRBJ2-7; 11 bases map to TRBD1. Germline V lookup: CDR1 SGDLS, CDR2 YYNGEE. J gave up 7 bases and V 3 bases, and 12 bases lay outside the gene matches. The length of the CDR3 is 16 residues. The CDR3 region has the DNA TGTGCCAGCAGCGCTAAAGGCGGACAGGGGGCAGGGGAGCAGTACTTC. It codes for CASSAKGGQGAGEQYF.

With regard to this clonotype: Because the CDR3 is missing its conserved closing phenylalanine or tryptophan, this is likely a read error. The chain joins TRBV29-1 to TRBJ2-1, with 7 bases that match TRBD2. CDR3 length: 14 amino acids. The germline CDR1 and CDR2 sequences are SQVTM and ANQGSEA. Germline trimming cut 3 bases from V and 2 bases from J; bases unmatched to any gene: 4. The DNA for the CDR3 is TGCAGCGTTGAGGCTAGCGGAGCCTACAATGAGCAGTTCGTC. This sequence encodes CSVEASGAYNEQFV.

The rearrangement joins TRBV12-3 or TRBV12-4 to TRBJ1-1; tentatively, D is TRBD1 (6 bases). V lost 6 bases and J lost 2, with 16 bases in between. The CDR3 is 15 residues long. The CDR3: CASRGGLLSNTEAFF. The CDR3 region has the DNA TGTGCCAGCAGGGGGGGCCTTCTTAGCAACACTGAAGCTTTCTTT.

This rearrangement joins TRBV28 to TRBJ2-7; TRBD1 is a possible D gene (6 bases). V was cut by 4 bases and J by 3 bases, with 10 bases left in between. The CDR3 is made up of 13 amino acids. Germline V gene sequence: CDR1 MDHEN, CDR2 SYDVKM. The CDR3 loop reads CASSWIQGYEQYF. CDR3 DNA sequence: TGTGCCAGCAGTTGGATACAGGGCTACGAGCAGTACTTC.